This TCR beta chain was identified in a study of PD-1 blockade in classical Hodgkin lymphoma (dated by TCRdb to 2018 to 2020). Concerning the study at large: Nivolumab dosing was 3 mg/kg intravenously every 2 weeks, continuing until either disease progression or unacceptable toxicity. To define a peripheral blood immune signature of response to PD-1 blockade in classical Hodgkin lymphoma, the study combined TCR beta sequencing with CyTOF.

The germline V gene encodes CDR1 MNHNY and CDR2 SVGAGI (reference sequence). V ends up 6 bases short and J 4 bases short, with an unmatched junction base count of 4. Including the terminal cysteine and phenylalanine, the CDR3 comprises 14 residues. The retained sequence is limited to the CDR3, 42 bases, with the frame set at the first base. Genomic DNA was isolated using the Qiagen DNeasy kit from unsorted PBMCs as well as from negatively selected CD4+ and CD8+ fractions. TCR beta CDR3 regions were subjected to amplification by immunoSEQ multiplex PCR with primers that anneal to V and J segments. A synthetic immune receptor repertoire was used to minimize amplification bias, and any remaining bias was removed computationally after sequencing. The authors processed their data as follows. Custom Python scripts were used to quantify repertoire diversity as the Shannon entropy index. The unsorted, CD4+ and CD8+ repertoires were each analyzed separately, with the exception of combined analyses, where CD4+ and CD8+ sequences were merged in silico. A clone counted as expanded when the clone's frequency after treatment rose at least 2-fold relative to C1D1, and clones undetected at baseline were given a pseudocount of 0.5. Singleton clones were defined as clones with 0 or 1 copy at C1D1, and non-singleton clones were defined as clones with 2 or more copies. By matching protein sequences in sorted samples from the same patient, clones expanded in unsorted samples were annotated as CD4+, CD8+ or unknown. Wilcoxon tests were applied to paired samples to test diversity changes from C1D1 to C4D1. TCRdb's version of the immuneACCESS table is confined to in-frame rearrangements and falls short of the full clone set. An unresolved V gene accounts for under half of the shortfall where checked; the remainder is of unknown origin. That table is the source of V, J and clone size, and D and trimming were worked out from the DNA. The sample yields over 75,000 clones; about nine tenths were counted once. The top ten clonotypes cover approximately 2.9% of the sample.

This clone showed up just a few times. Its antigen is unknown. Per-base quality was not reported, and no clone a single base away is much larger than it. What this sample's time point label stands for: cycle 4 day 1 (C4D1), after more than five weeks of nivolumab. Every trial patient had relapsed following autologous stem cell transplantation, and prior brentuximab vedotin exposure was what differed among cohorts A, B and C. The trial cohort was composed of some 57 patients with relapsed/refractory classical Hodgkin lymphoma, for whom complete response, partial response or progressive disease was recorded as best overall response. Single-agent nivolumab was administered to trial patients in the multi-cohort phase II CheckMate 205 trial. An independent review committee assessed best overall response by applying the 2007 International Working Group response criteria. PBMCs from the trial were collected at three points: immediately before nivolumab initiation (C1D1), and during therapy at cycle 2 day 1 and cycle 4 day 1. Peripheral blood was collected in 8 mL Vacutainer Cell Preparation Tubes, from which PBMCs were isolated by centrifugation and then cryopreserved.

Beyond this particular receptor, the publication reports: By C4D1, a significant rise was seen in CD4+ TCR diversity but not in CD8+ TCR diversity (p=0.0027 vs p=0.16), and the rise was most apparent among complete responders (p=0.02). Baseline diversity similar to that of newly diagnosed patients was observed in trial patients achieving complete response, whereas significantly lower diversity was observed in partial responders and progressors. Patients starting nivolumab less than 1 year after ASCT had lower diversity and were excluded from later analyses to avoid confounding by immune reconstitution. Newly diagnosed patients were reported to have lower baseline TCR diversity than healthy donors, and relapsed/refractory patients were reported to have lower baseline TCR diversity still. Only a single clinical trial cohort was studied, and what caused the repertoire differences, possibly disease activity or prior therapy, remained undefined.

The sequencing used peripheral blood mononuclear cells (PBMCs), collected before the fourth cycle of nivolumab. This receptor was obtained from a human donor with classical Hodgkin lymphoma. The V and J segments used are TRBV6-6 and TRBJ1-5; TRBD1 fits 9 bases in the junction. CDR3 protein: CASRYGQGNQPQHF. At the DNA level, the sequence is TGTGCCAGCAGATATGGACAGGGGAATCAGCCCCAGCATTTT.